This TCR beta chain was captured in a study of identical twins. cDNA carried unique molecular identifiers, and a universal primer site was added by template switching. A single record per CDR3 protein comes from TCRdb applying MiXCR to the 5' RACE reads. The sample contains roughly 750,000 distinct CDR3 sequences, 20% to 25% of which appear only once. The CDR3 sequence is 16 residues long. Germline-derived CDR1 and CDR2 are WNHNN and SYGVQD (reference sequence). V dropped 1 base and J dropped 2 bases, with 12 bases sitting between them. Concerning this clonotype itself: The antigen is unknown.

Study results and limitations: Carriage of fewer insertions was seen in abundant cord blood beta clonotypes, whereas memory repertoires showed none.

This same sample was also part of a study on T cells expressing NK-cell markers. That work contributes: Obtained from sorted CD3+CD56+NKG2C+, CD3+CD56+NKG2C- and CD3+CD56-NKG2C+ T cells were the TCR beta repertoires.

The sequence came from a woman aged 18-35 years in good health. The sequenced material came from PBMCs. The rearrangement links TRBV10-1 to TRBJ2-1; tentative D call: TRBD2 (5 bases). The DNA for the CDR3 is TGCGCCAGCAGTGAGTTAGCGTCACTCACCTACAATGAGCAGTTCTTC. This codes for CASSELASLTYNEQFF.